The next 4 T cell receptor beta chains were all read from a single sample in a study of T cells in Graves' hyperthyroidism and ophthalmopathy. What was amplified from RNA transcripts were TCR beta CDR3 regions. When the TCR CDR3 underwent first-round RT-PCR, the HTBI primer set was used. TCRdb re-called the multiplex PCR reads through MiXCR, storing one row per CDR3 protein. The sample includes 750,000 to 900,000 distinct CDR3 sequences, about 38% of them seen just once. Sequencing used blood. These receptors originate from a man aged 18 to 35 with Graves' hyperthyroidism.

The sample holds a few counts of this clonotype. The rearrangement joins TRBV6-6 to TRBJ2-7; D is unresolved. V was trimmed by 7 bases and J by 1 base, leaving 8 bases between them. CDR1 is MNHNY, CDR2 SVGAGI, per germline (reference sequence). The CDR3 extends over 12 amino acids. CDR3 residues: CASTSYSYEQYF. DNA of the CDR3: TGTGCCAGCACCTCTTATTCCTACGAGCAGTACTTC.

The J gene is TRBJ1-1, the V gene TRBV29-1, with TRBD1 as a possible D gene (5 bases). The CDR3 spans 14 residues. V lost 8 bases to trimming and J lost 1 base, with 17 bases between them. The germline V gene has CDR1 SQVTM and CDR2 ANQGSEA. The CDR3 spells CSSLTGTENTEAFF. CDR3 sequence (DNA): TGCAGCTCACTCACCGGGACCGAGAACACTGAAGCTTTCTTT.

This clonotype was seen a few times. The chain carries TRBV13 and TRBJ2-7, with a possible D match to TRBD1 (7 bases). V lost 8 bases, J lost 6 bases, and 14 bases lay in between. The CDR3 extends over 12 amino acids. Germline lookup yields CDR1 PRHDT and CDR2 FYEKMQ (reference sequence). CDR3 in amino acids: CASGYRGGEQYF. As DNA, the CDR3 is TGTGCCAGCGGATACAGGGGAGGCGAGCAGTACTTC.

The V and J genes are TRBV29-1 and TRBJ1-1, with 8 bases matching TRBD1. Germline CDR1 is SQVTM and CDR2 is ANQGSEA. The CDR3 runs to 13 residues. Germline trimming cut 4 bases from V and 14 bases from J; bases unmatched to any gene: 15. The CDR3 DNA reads TGCAGCGTTGCCGGGACAGGATACAATGAGCAGTTCTTT. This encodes CSVAGTGYNEQFF.